This TCR beta chain was sequenced in a study of cytomegalovirus exposure and HLA in healthy donors. Across the study: A data release that came early held 80 million or so unique TCRs from HLA-typed donors. Assignment to the Caucasian-associated ancestry cluster applied to around 82% of the roughly 410 genotyped donors. Whole-study findings and limits: Most of the CMV-associated TCR beta chains (in a later analysis) appeared to be HLA-restricted.

In regard to this clone: Its antigen is as yet unknown.

Trimming cost V 4 bases and J 7 bases; bases outside gene matches: 3. The CDR3 spans 14 residues. Looked up from germline, CDR1 is SGHRS and CDR2 is YFSETQ. PCR primers comprised 60 Vbeta and 13 Jbeta primers. Profiled with immunoSEQ multiplex PCR; TCRdb holds only in-frame clones, not every one. The sample carries more than 150,000 clones, 84% recorded once. The donors, nominally healthy at sampling, likely had unrecorded immune exposures. J is TRBJ1-4 and V is TRBV5-1; the match to TRBD1 covers 11 bases. The clonotype originates from a boy under 18 in good health and CMV-seronegative. What was sequenced was PBMCs. The CDR3 DNA reads as TGCGCCAGCAGCCTGGGACAGGGGGGTGAAAAACTGTTTTTT. It specifies CASSLGQGGEKLFF.